This passage covers 23 T cell receptor beta chains from one sample sequenced in a study of preoperative IRX-2 immunotherapy in early breast cancer. The sample's treatment: preoperative locoregional IRX-2 cytokine immunotherapy. The table came from immunoSEQ multiplex PCR; TCRdb's copy has only in-frame clones and leaves some out. The top ten hold over 1% of the sample, which has 20,000 to 30,000 clones, 70% to 90% seen once. The material was lymph node tissue, obtained after IRX-2 immunotherapy. The receptors shown here come from a human donor with breast cancer.

The chain joins TRBV28 to TRBJ2-5; 8 bases line up with TRBD1. This CDR3 region has 14 residues. J gave up 3 bases and V 4 bases, and 4 bases lay outside the gene matches. Germline CDR1 MDHEN, CDR2 SYDVKM. The CDR3 DNA reads TGTGCCAGCAGTTCTCCGGACAGGGAAGAGACCCAGTACTTC. It encodes CASSSPDREETQYF.

The chain recombines TRBV11-3 with TRBJ2-7; TRBD1 aligns across 7 bases. Per the germline V gene, CDR1 is SGHNT and CDR2 is YENEEA. The CDR3 is made up of 15 amino acids. V dropped 5 bases and J dropped 0; count of bases not matched to a gene: 7. The CDR3 reads CASSLDREPSYEQYF. In nucleotides, the CDR3 is TGTGCCAGCAGCCTCGACAGGGAACCCTCCTACGAGCAGTACTTC.

The J gene is TRBJ2-7, the V gene TRBV30; 13 bases fit TRBD2. V shed 3 bases, J shed 2 bases, and the junction held 1 base outside the gene matches. The CDR3 loop spans 14 amino acids. Germline V gene lookup returns CDR1 GTSNPN and CDR2 SVGIG (reference sequence). The CDR3 sequence: CAWRGLAGTYEQYF. CDR3 nucleotides: TGTGCCTGGAGGGGACTAGCGGGAACCTACGAGCAGTACTTC.

The rearrangement uses TRBV30 and TRBJ1-4; no clear D gene. The CDR3 is 14 residues long. V shed 2 bases and J shed 7 bases, with 14 bases lying between them. Germline values: CDR1 GTSNPN, CDR2 SVGIG (reference sequence). The chain's CDR3 is CAWSTGLSGEKLFF. In DNA, the CDR3 is TGTGCCTGGAGTACCGGCCTATCGGGTGAAAAACTGTTTTTT.

J is TRBJ2-1 and V is TRBV5-1; 10 bases map to TRBD2. The V gene end was trimmed by 2 bases and the J gene end by 4 bases; junction bases not matched to a gene: 3. This CDR3 region has 15 residues. Germline CDR1 and CDR2: SGHRS and YFSETQ. As DNA, the CDR3 is TGCGCCAGCAGCTTTTCTAGCGGGGGTTACAATGAGCAGTTCTTC. This gives the protein CASSFSSGGYNEQFF.

The gene calls are TRBV18 and TRBJ1-1; 7 positions agree with TRBD1. The CDR3 sequence is 16 residues long. The ends lost 2 bases at V and 1 base at J; junction bases unmatched: 7. The germline V gene has CDR1 KGHSH and CDR2 LQKENI. The CDR3 bases are TGTGCCAGCTCACCATCCCAGGGACAGAAGAACACTGAAGCTTTCTTT. Its protein is CASSPSQGQKNTEAFF.

V gene TRBV6-8 combines with J gene TRBJ1-5; no clear D gene. V shed 6 bases and J shed 3 bases, with 12 bases lying between them. Germline V gene sequence: CDR1 MNHGY, CDR2 SAAAGT. This CDR3 spans 14 amino acids. CDR3 bases: TGTGCCAGCAGACGAGATAGGGTCAATCAGCCCCAGCATTTT. It is translated as CASRRDRVNQPQHF.

V gene TRBV1 combines with J gene TRBJ1-1. TRBV1 is an annotated pseudogene. The CDR3 has 13 residues. The CDR3 is CASSQESGSEAFF. The DNA for the CDR3 is TGCGCCAGCAGCCAAGAGTCGGGATCTGAAGCTTTCTTT.

The chain links TRBV15 to TRBJ2-7; D gene unclear. The CDR3 has 15 amino acids. Trimming pared 2 bases from V and 4 bases from J, leaving 15 bases between. From germline, CDR1 is LNHNV and CDR2 YYDKDF (reference sequence). In DNA form, the CDR3 reads TGTGCCACCAGCAGAAACCCCATTGGGAATTACGAGCAGTACGTC. Protein sequence: CATSRNPIGNYEQYV.

This chain joins TRBV29-1 and TRBJ1-5, with D possibly matching TRBD1 (6 bases). This CDR3 is 14 amino acids long. V lost 4 bases and J lost 0, with 10 bases in between. The germline gives CDR1 SQVTM, CDR2 ANQGSEA. CDR3 sequence reads: CSVAQGYSNQPQHF. The DNA for the CDR3 is TGCAGCGTTGCACAGGGATATAGCAATCAGCCCCAGCATTTT.

The chain combines TRBV9 with TRBJ1-6, with D perhaps matching TRBD1 (5 bases). Deletions cut 4 bases from V and 10 bases from J, with 12 bases between. Germline assignment: CDR1 SGDLS and CDR2 YYNGEE. This CDR3 is built from 13 residues. The CDR3 sequence: CASSPGGGSPLHF. The CDR3 DNA reads TGTGCCAGCAGCCCGGGGGGAGGATCACCCCTCCACTTT.

This CDR3 is CASSQGPGRSNTGELFF. DNA of the CDR3: TGTGCCAGCAGCCAAGGTCCGGGACGGTCGAACACCGGGGAGCTGTTTTTT. This chain joins TRBV7-6 and TRBJ2-2, with D perhaps matching TRBD1 or TRBD2 (5 bases each). V was clipped by 5 bases and J by 0 bases, with 16 bases between them. The CDR3 length is 17 residues. Per the germline V gene, CDR1 is SGHVS and CDR2 is FNYEAQ.

The rearrangement joins TRBV19 to TRBJ2-2; 11 nucleotides align to TRBD1. This CDR3 has 16 residues. Germline CDR1 and CDR2: LNHDA and SQIVND (reference sequence). V lost 7 bases to trimming and J lost 2 bases; unmatched junction nucleotides: 6. The CDR3 DNA is TGTGCCAGTATGCTTGGACAGGGGGCAAACACCGGGGAGCTGTTTTTT. It encodes CASMLGQGANTGELFF.

The V call is TRBV28, the J call TRBJ2-1; D is uncertain. With 3 bases removed from V and 7 bases from J, the gap between germline ends came to 7 bases. This CDR3 has 12 amino acids. CDR1 and CDR2 (germline): MDHEN, SYDVKM. DNA of the CDR3: TGTGCCAGCAGTTTTGGAGTTAATGAGCAGTTCTTC. It encodes CASSFGVNEQFF. Combining the CDR3 with reference TRBV28 and TRBJ2-1 gives the whole variable domain DVKVTQSSRYLVKRTGEKVFLECVQDMDHENMFWYRQDPGLGLRLIYFSYDVKMKEKGDIPEGYSVSREKKERFSLILESASTNQTSMYLCASSFGVNEQFFGPGTRLTVL.

The V gene is TRBV9, the J gene TRBJ2-1; tentative D call: TRBD1 (5 bases). The CDR3 spans 16 residues. The germline V and J ends were trimmed by 0 bases and 0 bases, with 10 bases remaining between them. CDR1 and CDR2 from the germline V gene are SGDLS and YYNGEE. This chain's CDR3 is CASSVGQRYSYNEQFF. CDR3 nucleotide sequence: TGTGCCAGCAGCGTAGGACAGAGATACTCCTACAATGAGCAGTTCTTC.

The gene calls are TRBV6-4 and TRBJ1-4; D gene unclear. Germline CDR1 is MRHNA and CDR2 is SNTAGT. This CDR3 is 14 amino acids long. V lost 8 bases and J 0 bases, leaving 10 bases between the germline ends. CDR3 nucleotides: TGTGCCAGCGCCCGAAGTGCAACTAATGAAAAACTGTTTTTT. This gives the protein CASARSATNEKLFF.

The chain uses TRBV11-3 and TRBJ2-3; 11 positions match TRBD2. Trimming at V came to 3 bases and at J to 1 base, leaving 3 bases not matched to a gene. The germline V gene has CDR1 SGHNT and CDR2 YENEEA. The CDR3 loop spans 16 amino acids. CDR3 sequence reads: CASSFKLAGGTDTQYF. The DNA of the CDR3 is TGTGCCAGCAGCTTCAAACTAGCGGGGGGCACAGATACGCAGTATTTT.

The chain couples TRBV19 to TRBJ1-1, with D uncertain. Germline lookup yields CDR1 LNHDA and CDR2 SQIVND (reference sequence). This CDR3 comprises 13 residues. V dropped 5 bases and J dropped 0 bases, with 7 bases sitting between them. The CDR3 loop reads CASSQTVNTEAFF. Here the CDR3 DNA reads TGTGCCAGTAGTCAAACCGTGAACACTGAAGCTTTCTTT.

V is TRBV15 and J is TRBJ2-1; 9 bases match TRBD2. This CDR3 is built from 17 residues. V trimming: 0 bases; J trimming: 4 bases; junction bases outside the gene matches: 7. CDR1 LNHNV and CDR2 YYDKDF come from the germline V gene (reference sequence). This CDR3 is CATSRDLAGLLYNEQFF. The DNA of the CDR3 is TGTGCCACCAGCAGAGATCTAGCGGGGCTTCTGTACAATGAGCAGTTCTTC.

The chain uses TRBV30 and TRBJ2-5; 12 bases align to TRBD2. The CDR3 consists of 14 residues. Germline CDR1 is GTSNPN and CDR2 is SVGIG (reference sequence). The trim removed 3 bases at V and 5 bases at J, leaving 4 bases unmatched. CDR3 sequence (DNA): TGTGCCTGGAGCACCGGACTAGCGGGGGAGACCCAGTACTTC. Encoded protein: CAWSTGLAGETQYF.

The chain employs TRBV19 and TRBJ1-5; D uncertain. CDR3 length equals 12 residues. The germline V and J ends were trimmed by 8 bases and 7 bases, with 12 bases remaining between them. CDR1 LNHDA and CDR2 SQIVND come from the germline V gene (reference sequence). The CDR3 region has the DNA TGTGCCAGTGGTCTTGGTTGGCAGCCCCAGCATTTT. Protein sequence: CASGLGWQPQHF.

This chain joins TRBV5-1 and TRBJ1-1; a possible D gene is TRBD1 (5 bases). Germline V lookup: CDR1 SGHRS, CDR2 YFSETQ. Trimming pared 3 bases from V and 2 bases from J, leaving 11 bases between. The CDR3 contains 14 residues. As DNA, the CDR3 is TGCGCCAGCAGCTGGGGACGGAGAAACACTGAAGCTTTCTTT. This sequence encodes CASSWGRRNTEAFF. The full variable domain, in which reference TRBV5-1 and TRBJ1-1 provide the parts outside the CDR3, is KAGVTQTPRYLIKTRGQQVTLSCSPISGHRSVSWYQQTPGQGLQFLFEYFSETQRNKGNFPGRFSGRQFSNSRSEMNVSTLELGDSALYLCASSWGRRNTEAFFGQGTRLTVV.

This chain connects TRBV19 to TRBJ1-2, with a weak D call TRBD1 (6 bases). Germline V gene data show CDR1 as LNHDA and CDR2 as SQIVND (reference sequence). The CDR3 is 14 amino acids. The germline V and J ends were trimmed by 7 bases and 4 bases, with 16 bases remaining between them. CDR3 protein: CASTRGRGGYGYTF. In DNA form, the CDR3 reads TGTGCCAGTACCCGGGGCAGGGGAGGCTATGGCTACACCTTC.